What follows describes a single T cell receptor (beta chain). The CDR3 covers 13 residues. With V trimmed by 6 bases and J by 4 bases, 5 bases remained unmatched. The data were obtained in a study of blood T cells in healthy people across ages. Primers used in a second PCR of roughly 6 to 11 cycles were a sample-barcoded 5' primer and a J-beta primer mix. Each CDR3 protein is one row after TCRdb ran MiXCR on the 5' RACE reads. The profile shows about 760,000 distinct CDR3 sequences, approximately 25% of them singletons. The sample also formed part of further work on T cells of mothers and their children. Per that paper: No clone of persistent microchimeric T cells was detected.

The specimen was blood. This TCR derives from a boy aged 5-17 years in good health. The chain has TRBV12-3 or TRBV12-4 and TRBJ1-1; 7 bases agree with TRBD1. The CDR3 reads CASSQTGPTEAFF. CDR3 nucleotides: TGTGCCAGCAGCCAGACAGGGCCCACTGAAGCTTTCTTT.